The 21 T cell receptor beta chains presented below share a single source sample, sequenced in a study of regulatory T cells in long-lasting Graves disease. Regarding time point: newly diagnosed GD, antithyroid drugs for less than 3 months. There was RNA extracted from PBMCs, and the TCR library was made from it. Arm-PCR of CDR3 regions with iRepertoire HTBI primers generated TCR beta libraries. MiXCR was run by TCRdb on the multiplex PCR reads, yielding one entry per CDR3 protein. The data contain approximately 400,000 distinct CDR3 sequences, just under 15% of them singletons. The data also belong to a second study, concerning T cells in Graves' hyperthyroidism and ophthalmopathy.

The source was peripheral blood mononuclear cells (PBMCs), collected at new diagnosis, from a patient treated with antithyroid drugs. These receptor sequences come from a woman in her 30s with Graves disease.

In its sample, this clonotype was seen many times. This chain uses TRBV18 with TRBJ2-3; no clear D gene. The CDR3 is 13 amino acids. The germline CDR1 and CDR2 sequences are KGHSH and LQKENI. V lost 1 base to trimming and J lost 2 bases, with 4 bases between them. CDR3 loop: CASSPRPTDTQYF. CDR3 DNA sequence: TGTGCCAGCTCACCACGGCCCACAGATACGCAGTATTTT.

This clonotype was seen ten or more times. The chain joins TRBV11-2 to TRBJ2-1; 12 bases line up with TRBD2. This CDR3 comprises 19 residues. V shed 6 bases and J 9 bases; nucleotides not matched to a gene: 21. Germline CDR1 and CDR2: SGHAT and FQNNGV. Here the CDR3 reads CASRPRLAGDPLTVGEQFF. CDR3 DNA sequence: TGTGCCAGCAGACCCCGACTAGCGGGAGACCCCCTCACTGTAGGTGAGCAGTTCTTC.

Points on this clonotype: A much larger clone sits a single nucleotide away, making a read error possible. The chain employs TRBV2 and TRBJ2-3; 8 nucleotides align to TRBD2. The tail of the sequence fits TRBJ2-1 better, so the J call may be wrong. Germline CDR1 reads SNHLY; CDR2 reads FYNNEI. The length of the CDR3 is 15 residues. This CDR3 reads CASRRDLGLGYEQFF. CDR3 nucleotides: TGTGCCAGCAGACGGGACCTGGGACTAGGCTACGAGCAGTTCTTC.

This clonotype was detected a few times. The V call is TRBV12-3 or TRBV12-4, the J call TRBJ1-5; a possible D gene is TRBD1 (6 bases). The CDR3 runs to 12 residues. V dropped 6 bases and J dropped 11 bases, with 14 bases sitting between them. The CDR3 coding sequence is TGTGCCAGCAGGATACAGGGAGGCGCCCAGCATTTT. Translated, it gives CASRIQGGAQHF.

This clonotype occurred many times. The gene calls are TRBV2 and TRBJ1-5; the match to TRBD1 covers 7 bases. J was trimmed by 3 bases and V by 5 bases; bases with no gene match: 7. Germline V gene sequence: CDR1 SNHLY, CDR2 FYNNEI. The CDR3 is 15 amino acids. Here the CDR3 reads CASSSRGSPNQPQHF. DNA of the CDR3: TGTGCCAGCAGTTCCAGGGGGTCGCCCAATCAGCCCCAGCATTTT.

This clonotype was seen ten or more times. This chain connects TRBV12-3 or TRBV12-4 to TRBJ2-1; D possibly corresponds to TRBD2 (6 bases). This CDR3 has 15 residues. V dropped 6 bases and J dropped 4 bases, with 16 bases sitting between them. The CDR3 coding sequence is TGTGCCAGCAGCCCCCAGGACGGGAGATACAATGAGCAGTTCTTC. Protein sequence: CASSPQDGRYNEQFF.

The table lists this clonotype with many counts. The chain couples TRBV7-3 to TRBJ2-1, with 9 positions matching TRBD2. This CDR3 comprises 12 residues. Germline V lookup: CDR1 SGHTA, CDR2 FQGTGA. The CDR3 bases are TGTCGGCGGGGCGGGAGGGCCAATGAGCAGTTCTTC. Translated, it gives CRRGGRANEQFF.

A few counts support this clonotype. V is TRBV28 and J is TRBJ1-5; 8 positions agree with TRBD1. Germline CDR1 and CDR2: MDHEN and SYDVKM. V trimming: 7 bases; J trimming: 5 bases; junction bases outside the gene matches: 4. The CDR3 has 13 amino acids. The CDR3 reads CASTGQGYQPQHF. The DNA of the CDR3 is TGTGCCAGCACAGGACAGGGTTATCAGCCCCAGCATTTT.

This clonotype came up a few times. J is TRBJ1-4 and V is TRBV19; unclear D gene. V lost 0 bases and J lost 0, with 14 bases in between. The CDR3 contains 18 residues. From germline, CDR1 is LNHDA and CDR2 SQIVND (reference sequence). The CDR3 loop reads CASSIDLVDLTTNEKLFF. CDR3 sequence (DNA): TGTGCCAGTAGTATAGATCTTGTAGATCTAACAACTAATGAAAAACTGTTTTTT. Full variable domain (remainder filled in from reference TRBV19 and TRBJ1-4): DGGITQSPKYLFRKEGQNVTLSCEQNLNHDAMYWYRQDPGQGLRLIYYSQIVNDFQKGDIAEGYSVSREKKESFPLTVTSAQKNPTAFYLCASSIDLVDLTTNEKLFFGSGTQLSVL.

In regard to this clonotype: A much bigger clone sits one base away, suggesting this may be a read error. Since no conserved phenylalanine or tryptophan closes the CDR3, a read error is the likely cause. The chain carries TRBV27 and TRBJ2-3, with TRBD1 matching over 10 bases. Trimming removed 4 bases from V and 4 bases from J; junction bases left unmatched: 2. The CDR3 loop spans 14 amino acids. Germline CDR1 and CDR2: MNHEY and SMNVEV (reference sequence). The CDR3 bases are TGTGCCAGCAGTTATGGGACAGGGGCAGATACGCAGTATCTT. Translation: CASSYGTGADTQYL.

Many counts were recorded for this clonotype. The chain is built from TRBV6-5 and TRBJ2-5; D is undetermined. This CDR3 has 14 amino acids. CDR1 and CDR2 (germline): MNHEY, SVGAGI. V lost 4 bases and J 3 bases, leaving 12 bases between the germline ends. CDR3 coding DNA: TGTGCCAGCAGTTCTCTGGTCAGCAAAGAGACCCAGTACTTC. Its protein product is CASSSLVSKETQYF.

This clonotype was counted a few times. This chain connects TRBV20-1 to TRBJ1-5; TRBD1 matches at 7 bases. Germline loops: CDR1 DFQATT, CDR2 SNEGSKA (reference sequence). Unmatched junction bases numbered 10, after V lost 1 base and J lost 10 bases. The CDR3 consists of 14 residues. As DNA, the CDR3 is TGCAGTGCTAGAGGGGTGGAGGGGGCCCGTCCCCAGCATTTT. It encodes CSARGVEGARPQHF.

Of note for this clonotype: A far larger clone is a single base away, which makes a read error likely. CDR3 amino acids: CSARTGTSGRIEQYF. The CDR3, as DNA: TGCAGTGCTAGAACCGGGACTAGCGGGAGGATTGAGCAGTACTTC. This chain links TRBV20-1 with TRBJ2-5, with 15 bases that match TRBD2. CDR3 length equals 15 residues. Trimming took 2 bases from V and 11 from J; bases not matched to a gene: 9. CDR1 and CDR2 from the germline V gene are DFQATT and SNEGSKA (reference sequence).

The chain recombines TRBV9 with TRBJ2-3, with 8 bases identical to TRBD2. V dropped 0 bases and J dropped 0; count of bases not matched to a gene: 0. This CDR3 contains 15 residues. The V gene's germline CDR1 is SGDLS and CDR2 YYNGEE. CDR3 region: CASSVAGGSTDTQYF. The CDR3 nucleotides are TGTGCCAGCAGCGTAGCGGGAGGGAGCACAGATACGCAGTATTTT. The whole variable domain, remainder taken from reference TRBV9 and TRBJ2-3, is DSGVTQTPKHLITATGQRVTLRCSPRSGDLSVYWYQQSLDQGLQFLIQYYNGEERAKGNILERFSAQQFPDLHSELNLSSLELGDSALYFCASSVAGGSTDTQYFGPGTRLTVL.

This chain links TRBV7-9 with TRBJ2-7; D is unresolved. V lost 5 bases and J lost 4, with 21 bases in between. Germline V gene data show CDR1 as SEHNR and CDR2 as FQNEAQ (reference sequence). The CDR3 totals 16 residues. The CDR3 sequence: CASSERSGHSRYEQYF. The DNA of the CDR3 is TGTGCCAGCAGCGAGAGATCGGGCCACAGCAGGTACGAGCAGTACTTC.

This clonotype came up a few times. V gene TRBV5-1 combines with J gene TRBJ2-7; D tentatively fits TRBD1 or TRBD2 (5 bases each). Germline V gives CDR1 SGHRS, CDR2 YFSETQ. V gave up 2 bases and J gave up 0 bases, with 12 bases separating them. The CDR3 loop spans 15 amino acids. The CDR3: CASSLRFGTSYEQYF. In DNA form, the CDR3 reads TGCGCCAGCAGCTTACGTTTCGGGACCTCCTACGAGCAGTACTTC. The full variable domain, rest sourced from reference TRBV5-1 and TRBJ2-7, is KAGVTQTPRYLIKTRGQQVTLSCSPISGHRSVSWYQQTPGQGLQFLFEYFSETQRNKGNFPGRFSGRQFSNSRSEMNVSTLELGDSALYLCASSLRFGTSYEQYFGPGTRLTVT.

This clonotype came up once. A much larger clone lies one base from this, so it may be a read error. The conserved final phenylalanine or tryptophan is absent from the CDR3, which likely points to a read error. J is TRBJ2-3 and V is TRBV3-1; D is possibly TRBD2 (6 bases). V shed 2 bases and J shed 6 bases, with 15 bases lying between them. The length of the CDR3 is 15 residues. Germline CDR1 LGHDT, CDR2 YNNKEL (reference sequence). Written as DNA, the CDR3 is TGTGCCAGCAGCCAAACGGGACTGCCGGCCGATACGCAGTATCTT. This sequence encodes CASSQTGLPADTQYL.

This clonotype was observed many times. The chain couples TRBV6-2 or TRBV6-3 to TRBJ2-5; 8 bases align to TRBD2. The CDR3 is 18 residues long. The V gene end was trimmed by 2 bases and the J gene end by 5 bases; junction bases not matched to a gene: 16. Germline V gene lookup returns CDR1 MNHEY and CDR2 SVGEGT. The CDR3 region is CASSYRRGQREKLETQYF. CDR3 sequence (DNA): TGTGCCAGCAGTTACCGCAGGGGCCAGCGGGAGAAGTTGGAGACCCAGTACTTC.

The sample holds a few counts of this clonotype. This chain joins TRBV7-9 and TRBJ2-7; D may match TRBD1 or TRBD2 (5 bases each). CDR1 and CDR2 from the germline V gene are SEHNR and FQNEAQ (reference sequence). Trimming pared 5 bases from V and 3 bases from J, leaving 11 bases between. The CDR3 extends over 13 amino acids. The CDR3 protein is CASSAPGRYEQYF. CDR3 sequence (DNA): TGTGCCAGCAGCGCCCCGGGACGCTACGAGCAGTACTTC.

The genes are TRBV25-1 and TRBJ1-3; unclear D gene. Germline assignment: CDR1 MGHDK and CDR2 SYGVNS. The CDR3 is 14 amino acids. V was shortened by 4 bases and J by 2 bases, with 9 bases between the two germline ends. The CDR3 reads CASSGPSAGNTIYF. CDR3 nucleotides: TGTGCCAGCAGTGGCCCGTCAGCTGGAAACACCATATATTTT.

At least ten counts were recorded for this clonotype. The V and J genes are TRBV5-1 and TRBJ2-1, with D uncertain. CDR1 and CDR2 from the germline V gene are SGHRS and YFSETQ. V shed 5 bases and J shed 0 bases, with 18 bases lying between them. CDR3 length: 17 amino acids. The CDR3, as DNA: TGCGCCAGCAGAGATAATATAAGGAAGGTCTCCTACAATGAGCAGTTCTTC. Its protein product is CASRDNIRKVSYNEQFF.